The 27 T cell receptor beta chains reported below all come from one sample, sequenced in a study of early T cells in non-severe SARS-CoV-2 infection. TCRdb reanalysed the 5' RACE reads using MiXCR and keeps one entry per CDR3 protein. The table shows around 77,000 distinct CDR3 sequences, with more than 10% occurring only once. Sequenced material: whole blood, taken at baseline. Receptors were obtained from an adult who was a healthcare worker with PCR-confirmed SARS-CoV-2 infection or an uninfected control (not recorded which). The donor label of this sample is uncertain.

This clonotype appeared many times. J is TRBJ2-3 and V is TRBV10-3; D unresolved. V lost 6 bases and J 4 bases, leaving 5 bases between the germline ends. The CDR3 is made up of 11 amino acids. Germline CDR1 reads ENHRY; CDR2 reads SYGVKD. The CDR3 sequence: CAIRDPDTQYF. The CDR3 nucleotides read TGTGCCATCAGGGACCCAGATACGCAGTATTTT.

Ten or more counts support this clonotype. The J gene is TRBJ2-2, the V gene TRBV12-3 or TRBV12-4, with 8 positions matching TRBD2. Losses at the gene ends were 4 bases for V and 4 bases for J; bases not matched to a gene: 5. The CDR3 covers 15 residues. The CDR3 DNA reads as TGTGCCAGCAGTTGGGGCAGCGGGAGCACCGGGGAGCTGTTTTTT. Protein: CASSWGSGSTGELFF.

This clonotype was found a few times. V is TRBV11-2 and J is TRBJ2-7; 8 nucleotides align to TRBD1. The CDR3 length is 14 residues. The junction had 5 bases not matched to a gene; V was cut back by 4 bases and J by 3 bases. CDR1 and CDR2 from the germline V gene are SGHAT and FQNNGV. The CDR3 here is CASSSMTGVYEQYF. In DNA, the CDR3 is TGTGCCAGCAGCTCGATGACAGGGGTCTACGAGCAGTACTTC.

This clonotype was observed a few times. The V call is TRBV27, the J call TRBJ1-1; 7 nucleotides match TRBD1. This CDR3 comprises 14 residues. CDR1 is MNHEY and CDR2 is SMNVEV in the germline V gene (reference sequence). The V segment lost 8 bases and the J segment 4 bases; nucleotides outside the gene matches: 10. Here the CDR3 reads CASVQGRYGTEAFF. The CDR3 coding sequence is TGTGCCAGCGTACAGGGGAGATATGGCACTGAAGCTTTCTTT.

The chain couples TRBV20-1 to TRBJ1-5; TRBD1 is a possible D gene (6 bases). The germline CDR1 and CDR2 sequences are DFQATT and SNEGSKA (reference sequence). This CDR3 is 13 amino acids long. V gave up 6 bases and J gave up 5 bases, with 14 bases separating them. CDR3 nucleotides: TGCAGTGCCCGAGGGGGATCTTATCAGCCCCAGCATTTT. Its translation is CSARGGSYQPQHF.

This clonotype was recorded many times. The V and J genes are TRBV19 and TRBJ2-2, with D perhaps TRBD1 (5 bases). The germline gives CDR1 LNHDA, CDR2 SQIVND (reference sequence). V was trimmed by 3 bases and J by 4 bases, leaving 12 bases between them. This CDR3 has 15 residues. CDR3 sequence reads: CASSMPDSGTGELFF. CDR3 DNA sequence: TGTGCCAGTAGTATGCCAGACAGTGGCACCGGGGAGCTGTTTTTT.

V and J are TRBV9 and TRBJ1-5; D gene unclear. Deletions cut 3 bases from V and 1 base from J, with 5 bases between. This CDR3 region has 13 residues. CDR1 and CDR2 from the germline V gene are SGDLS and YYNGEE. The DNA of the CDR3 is TGTGCCAGCAGCGCTGACAGCAATCAGCCCCAGCATTTT. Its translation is CASSADSNQPQHF.

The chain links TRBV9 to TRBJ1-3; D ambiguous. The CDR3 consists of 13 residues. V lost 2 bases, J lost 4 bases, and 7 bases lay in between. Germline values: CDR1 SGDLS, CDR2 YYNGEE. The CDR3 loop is CASSVQQGNTIYF. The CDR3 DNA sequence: TGTGCCAGCAGCGTGCAACAGGGAAACACCATATATTTT.

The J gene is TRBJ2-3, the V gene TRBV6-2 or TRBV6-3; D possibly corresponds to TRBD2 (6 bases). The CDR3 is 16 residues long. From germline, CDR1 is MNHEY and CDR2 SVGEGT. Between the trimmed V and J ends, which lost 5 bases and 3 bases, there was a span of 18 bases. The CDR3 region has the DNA TGTGCCAGCAGTGACTGGCTCACGGGGAGGACAGATACGCAGTATTTT. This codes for CASSDWLTGRTDTQYF.

CDR3 bases: TGTGCCAGCAGCTCCTCCGGGGGCGAGGCAGATACGCAGTATTTT. Translated, it gives CASSSSGGEADTQYF. The chain combines TRBV7-2 with TRBJ2-3, with D tentatively TRBD1 or TRBD2 (6 bases each). There are 15 residues in the CDR3. Germline-derived CDR1 and CDR2 are SGHTA and FQGNSA. The germline V and J ends were trimmed by 4 bases and 4 bases, with 15 bases remaining between them.

The CDR3 here is CAISESGSSNEQFF. Here the CDR3 DNA reads TGTGCCATCAGTGAGTCGGGAAGCTCCAATGAGCAGTTCTTC. The chain carries TRBV10-3 and TRBJ2-1; D is uncertain. V dropped 0 bases and J dropped 6 bases, with 9 bases sitting between them. Germline loops: CDR1 ENHRY, CDR2 SYGVKD. The CDR3 extends over 14 amino acids.

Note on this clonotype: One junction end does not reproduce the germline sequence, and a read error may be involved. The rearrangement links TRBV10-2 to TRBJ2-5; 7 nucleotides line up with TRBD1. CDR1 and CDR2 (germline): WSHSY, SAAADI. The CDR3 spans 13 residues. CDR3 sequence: CASRQGFVETLYF. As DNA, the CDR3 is TGCGCCAGCAGACAGGGGTTCGTGGAGACCCTGTACTTC.

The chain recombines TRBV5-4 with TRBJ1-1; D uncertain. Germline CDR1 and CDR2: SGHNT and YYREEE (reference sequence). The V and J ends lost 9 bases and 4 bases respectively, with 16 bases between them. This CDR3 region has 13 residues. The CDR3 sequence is CATRKGESTEAFF. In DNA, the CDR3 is TGTGCCACCAGGAAGGGTGAGAGCACTGAAGCTTTCTTT. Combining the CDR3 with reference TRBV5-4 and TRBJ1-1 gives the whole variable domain ETGVTQSPTHLIKTRGQQVTLRCSSQSGHNTVSWYQQALGQGPQFIFQYYREEENGRGNFPPRFSGLQFPNYSSELNVNALELDDSALYLCATRKGESTEAFFGQGTRLTVV.

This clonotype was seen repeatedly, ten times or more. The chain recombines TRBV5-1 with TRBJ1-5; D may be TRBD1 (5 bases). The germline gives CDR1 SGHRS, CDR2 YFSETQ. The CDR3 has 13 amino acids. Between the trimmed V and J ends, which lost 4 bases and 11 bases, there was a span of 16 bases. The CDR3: CASSIDSQGAQHF. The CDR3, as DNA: TGCGCCAGCAGCATTGACAGCCAAGGGGCCCAGCATTTT. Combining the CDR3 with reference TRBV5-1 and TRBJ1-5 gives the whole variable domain KAGVTQTPRYLIKTRGQQVTLSCSPISGHRSVSWYQQTPGQGLQFLFEYFSETQRNKGNFPGRFSGRQFSNSRSEMNVSTLELGDSALYLCASSIDSQGAQHFGDGTRLSIL.

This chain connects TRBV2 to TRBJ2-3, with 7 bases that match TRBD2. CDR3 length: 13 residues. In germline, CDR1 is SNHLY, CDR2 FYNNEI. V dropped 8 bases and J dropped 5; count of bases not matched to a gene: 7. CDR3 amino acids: CASAREDGDTQYF. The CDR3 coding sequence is TGTGCCAGCGCACGGGAGGACGGAGATACGCAGTATTTT.

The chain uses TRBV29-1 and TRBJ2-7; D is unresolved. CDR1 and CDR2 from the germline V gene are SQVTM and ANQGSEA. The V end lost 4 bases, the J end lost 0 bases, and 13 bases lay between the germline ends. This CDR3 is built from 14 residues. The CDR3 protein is CSVADTRSSYEQYF. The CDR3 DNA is TGCAGCGTTGCCGACACCCGGAGCTCCTACGAGCAGTACTTC.

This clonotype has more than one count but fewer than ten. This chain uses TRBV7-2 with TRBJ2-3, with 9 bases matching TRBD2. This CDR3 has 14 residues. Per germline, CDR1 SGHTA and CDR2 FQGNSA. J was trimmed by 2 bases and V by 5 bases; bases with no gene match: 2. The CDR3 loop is CASSRLAATDTQYF. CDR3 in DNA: TGTGCCAGCAGCCGACTAGCGGCCACAGATACGCAGTATTTT.

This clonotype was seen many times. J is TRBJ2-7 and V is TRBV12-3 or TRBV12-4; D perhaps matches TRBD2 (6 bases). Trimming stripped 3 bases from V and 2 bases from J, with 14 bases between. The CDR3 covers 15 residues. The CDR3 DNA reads TGTGCCAGCAGTTTTGGTTTAGCGGAGACCTACGAGCAGTACTTC. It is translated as CASSFGLAETYEQYF.

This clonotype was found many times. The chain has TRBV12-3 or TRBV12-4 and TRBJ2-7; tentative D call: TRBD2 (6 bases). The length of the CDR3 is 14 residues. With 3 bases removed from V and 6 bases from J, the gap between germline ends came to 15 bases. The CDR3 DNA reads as TGTGCCAGCAGTTTGCGCACGGGAGAGGGCGAGCAGTACTTC. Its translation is CASSLRTGEGEQYF.

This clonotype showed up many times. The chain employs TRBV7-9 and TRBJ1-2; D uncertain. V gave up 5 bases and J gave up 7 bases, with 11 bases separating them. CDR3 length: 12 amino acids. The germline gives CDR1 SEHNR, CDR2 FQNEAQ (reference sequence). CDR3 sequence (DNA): TGTGCCAGCAGCCCCCAAGGTGGTGGCTACACCTTC. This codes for CASSPQGGGYTF.

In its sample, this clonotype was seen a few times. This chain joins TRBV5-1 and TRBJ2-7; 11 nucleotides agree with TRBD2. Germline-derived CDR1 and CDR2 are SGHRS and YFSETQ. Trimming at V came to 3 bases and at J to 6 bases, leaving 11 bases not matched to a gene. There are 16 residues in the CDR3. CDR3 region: CASSSRGSGRVGEQYF. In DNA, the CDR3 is TGCGCCAGCAGCTCCCGTGGTAGCGGGAGGGTCGGCGAGCAGTACTTC. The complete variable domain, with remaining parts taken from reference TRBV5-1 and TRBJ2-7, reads KAGVTQTPRYLIKTRGQQVTLSCSPISGHRSVSWYQQTPGQGLQFLFEYFSETQRNKGNFPGRFSGRQFSNSRSEMNVSTLELGDSALYLCASSSRGSGRVGEQYFGPGTRLTVT.

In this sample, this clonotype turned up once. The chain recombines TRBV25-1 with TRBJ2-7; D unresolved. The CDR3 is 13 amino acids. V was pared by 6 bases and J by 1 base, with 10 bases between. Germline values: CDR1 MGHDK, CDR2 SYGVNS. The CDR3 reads CASSSKISYEQYF. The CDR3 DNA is TGTGCCAGCAGCTCTAAGATTTCCTACGAGCAGTACTTC.

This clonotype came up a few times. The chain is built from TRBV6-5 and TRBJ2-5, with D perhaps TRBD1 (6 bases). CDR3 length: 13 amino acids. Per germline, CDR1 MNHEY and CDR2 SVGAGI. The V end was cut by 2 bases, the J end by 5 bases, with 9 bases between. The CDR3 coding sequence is TGTGCCAGCAGTTACGTGAGGGGGGAGACCCAGTACTTC. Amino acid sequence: CASSYVRGETQYF.

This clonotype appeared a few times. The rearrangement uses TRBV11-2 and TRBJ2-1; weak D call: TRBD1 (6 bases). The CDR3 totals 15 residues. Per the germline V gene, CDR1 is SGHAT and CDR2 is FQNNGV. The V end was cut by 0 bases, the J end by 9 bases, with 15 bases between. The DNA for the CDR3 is TGTGCCAGCAGCTTAGACGGGACACCGAGGGGTGAGCAGTTCTTC. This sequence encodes CASSLDGTPRGEQFF.

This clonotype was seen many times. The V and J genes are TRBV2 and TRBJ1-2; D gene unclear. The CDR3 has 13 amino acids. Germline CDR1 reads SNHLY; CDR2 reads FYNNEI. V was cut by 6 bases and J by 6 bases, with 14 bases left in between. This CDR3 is CASRSEGGHGYTF. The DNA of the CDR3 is TGTGCCAGCAGATCAGAAGGAGGACATGGCTACACCTTC.

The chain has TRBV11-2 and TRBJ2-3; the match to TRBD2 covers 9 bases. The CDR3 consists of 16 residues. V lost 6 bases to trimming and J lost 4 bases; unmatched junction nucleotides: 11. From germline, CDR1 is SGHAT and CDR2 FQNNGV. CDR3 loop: CASSQTSSGASDTQYF. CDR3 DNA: TGTGCCAGCAGTCAGACCTCTAGCGGGGCTTCAGATACGCAGTATTTT.

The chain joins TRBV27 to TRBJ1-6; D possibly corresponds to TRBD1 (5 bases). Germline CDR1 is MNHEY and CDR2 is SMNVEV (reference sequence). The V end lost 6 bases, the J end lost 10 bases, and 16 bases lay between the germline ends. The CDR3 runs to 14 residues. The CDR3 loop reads CASRGGVRVSPLHF. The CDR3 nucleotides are TGTGCCAGCAGAGGAGGGGTTCGGGTCTCACCCCTCCACTTT.